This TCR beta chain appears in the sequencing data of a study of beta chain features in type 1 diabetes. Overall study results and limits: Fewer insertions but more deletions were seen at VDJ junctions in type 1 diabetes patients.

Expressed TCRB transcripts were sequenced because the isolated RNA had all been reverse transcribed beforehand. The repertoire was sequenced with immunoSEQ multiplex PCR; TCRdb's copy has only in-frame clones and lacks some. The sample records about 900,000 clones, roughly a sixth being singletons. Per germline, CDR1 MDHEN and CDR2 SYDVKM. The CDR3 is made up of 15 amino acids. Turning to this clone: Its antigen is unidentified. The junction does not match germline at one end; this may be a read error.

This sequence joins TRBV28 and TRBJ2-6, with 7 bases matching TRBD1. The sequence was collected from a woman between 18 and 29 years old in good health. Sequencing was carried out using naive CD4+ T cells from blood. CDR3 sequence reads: CAGSSGGSGANVLTF. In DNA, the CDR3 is TGTGCCGGCAGCTCAGGGGGCTCTGGGGCCAACGTCCTGACTTTC.